This TCR beta chain came from a study of regulatory T cells in long-lasting Graves disease. Time point indicated: persistent/refractory GD, antithyroid drugs over 5 years with positive TRAb. The TCR library used RNA extracted from PBMCs. In each case, Graves' disease was diagnosed per American Thyroid Association guidelines. Patients came from an endocrinology department in Xi'an, China. The sample holds one count of this clonotype. Its antigen is still unknown. Arm-PCR with iRepertoire HTBI primers amplified the CDR3 regions for these TCR beta libraries. TCRdb reanalysed the multiplex PCR reads using MiXCR and keeps one entry per CDR3 protein. The table has more than 300,000 distinct CDR3 sequences, roughly 25% seen once. Study-level results: Persistent disease samples used TRBV28, TRBJ1-2 and TRBJ2-5 preferentially. The study found persistent patients shared more public clonotypes (roughly 3,000) than new patients (roughly 880).

Germline CDR1 reads SGHRS; CDR2 reads YFSETQ. V was pared by 3 bases and J by 7 bases, with 16 bases between. The CDR3 spans 14 residues. This sample comprised peripheral blood mononuclear cells (PBMCs), obtained when the disease was refractory, from a patient treated with antithyroid drugs. The chain couples TRBV5-1 to TRBJ1-1; a weak D match, TRBD1 (5 bases). The sequence was obtained from a woman in her thirties or forties with Graves disease. For the CDR3, the DNA is TGCGCCAGCAGCTCAAACCCAGGGTGGAATGAAGCTTTCTTT. Its translation: CASSSNPGWNEAFF. Full variable domain (outside the CDR3, taken from reference TRBV5-1 and TRBJ1-1): KAGVTQTPRYLIKTRGQQVTLSCSPISGHRSVSWYQQTPGQGLQFLFEYFSETQRNKGNFPGRFSGRQFSNSRSEMNVSTLELGDSALYLCASSSNPGWNEAFFGQGTRLTVV.